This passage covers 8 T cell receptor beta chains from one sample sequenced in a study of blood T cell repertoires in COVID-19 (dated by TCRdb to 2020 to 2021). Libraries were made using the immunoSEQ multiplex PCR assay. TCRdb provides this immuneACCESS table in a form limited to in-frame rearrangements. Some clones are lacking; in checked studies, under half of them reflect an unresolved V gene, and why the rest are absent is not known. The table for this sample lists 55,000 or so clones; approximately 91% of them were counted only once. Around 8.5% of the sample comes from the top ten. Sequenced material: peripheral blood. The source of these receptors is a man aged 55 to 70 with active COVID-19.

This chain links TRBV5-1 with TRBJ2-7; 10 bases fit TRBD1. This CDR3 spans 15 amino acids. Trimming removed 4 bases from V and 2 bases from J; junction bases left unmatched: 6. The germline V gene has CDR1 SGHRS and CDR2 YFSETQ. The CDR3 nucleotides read TGCGCCAGCAGCCGCGGGACAGGGGAACCCTACGAGCAGTACTTC. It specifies CASSRGTGEPYEQYF.

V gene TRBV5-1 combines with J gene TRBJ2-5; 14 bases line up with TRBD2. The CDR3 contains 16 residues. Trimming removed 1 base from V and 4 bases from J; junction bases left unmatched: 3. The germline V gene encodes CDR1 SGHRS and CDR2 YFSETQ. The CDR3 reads CASSLRLAGGPETQYF. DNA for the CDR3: TGCGCCAGCAGCTTGAGACTAGCGGGAGGGCCAGAGACCCAGTACTTC.

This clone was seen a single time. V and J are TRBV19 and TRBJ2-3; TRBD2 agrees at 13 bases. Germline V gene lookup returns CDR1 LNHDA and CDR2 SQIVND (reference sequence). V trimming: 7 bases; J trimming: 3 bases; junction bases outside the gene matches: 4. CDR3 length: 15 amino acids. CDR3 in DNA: TGTGCCAGTATTCGGACTAGCGGGAGTACAGATACGCAGTATTTT. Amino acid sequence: CASIRTSGSTDTQYF.

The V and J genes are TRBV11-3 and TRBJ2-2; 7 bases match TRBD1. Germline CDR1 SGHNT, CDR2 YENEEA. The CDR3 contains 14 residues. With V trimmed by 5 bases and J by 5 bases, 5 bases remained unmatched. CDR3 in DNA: TGTGCCAGCAGCGGGACAGCAGCAACCGGGGAGCTGTTTTTT. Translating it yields CASSGTAATGELFF.

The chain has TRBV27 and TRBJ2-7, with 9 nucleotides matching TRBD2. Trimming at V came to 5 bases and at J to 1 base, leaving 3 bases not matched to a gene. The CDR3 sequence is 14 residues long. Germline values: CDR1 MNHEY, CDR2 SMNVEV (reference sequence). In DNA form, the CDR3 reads TGTGCCAGCAGTCCACTAGCGGGTTCCTACGAGCAGTACTTC. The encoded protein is CASSPLAGSYEQYF.

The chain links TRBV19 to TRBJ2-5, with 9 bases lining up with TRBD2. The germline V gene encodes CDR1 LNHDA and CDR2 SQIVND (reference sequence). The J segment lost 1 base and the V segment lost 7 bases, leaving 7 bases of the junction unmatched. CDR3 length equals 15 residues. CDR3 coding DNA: TGTGCCAGTACCCCTAGCGGGACGCCCCAAGAGACCCAGTACTTC. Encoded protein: CASTPSGTPQETQYF.

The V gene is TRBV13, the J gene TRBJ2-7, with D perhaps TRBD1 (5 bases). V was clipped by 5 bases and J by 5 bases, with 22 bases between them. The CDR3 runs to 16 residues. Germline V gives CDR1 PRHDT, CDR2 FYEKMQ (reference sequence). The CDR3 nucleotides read TGTGCCAGCAGCCAAGGTGCAGGGCCCACGGCGGACGAGCAGTACTTC. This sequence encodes CASSQGAGPTADEQYF.

The CDR3 nucleotides are TGTGCCAGCAGTTCCCCCGGACAGGGGGATAACTATGGCTACACCTTC. Translating it yields CASSSPGQGDNYGYTF. The J gene is TRBJ1-2, the V gene TRBV6-6; TRBD1 matches 10 bases. The CDR3 spans 16 residues. V was pared by 4 bases and J by 1 base, with 6 bases of the junction left unmatched. Germline loops: CDR1 MNHNY, CDR2 SVGAGI (reference sequence).